The 9 T cell receptor beta chains below were found in one sample sequenced in a study of T cells in women clearing cervical HPV infection. TCRdb keeps only in-frame clones here, not all; method: immunoSEQ multiplex PCR. Its table lists 20,000 to 25,000 clones. The sequenced sample was blood buffy coat. The receptor set was obtained from a woman between 18 and 70 years old with a cervical HPV16 infection that either progressed to CIN3+ or cleared (not recorded which).

Concerning this clone itself: Read coverage stops 3 residues before the CDR3 terminus; the germline J gene supplies the remainder. This rearrangement joins TRBV10-2 to TRBJ2-2, with TRBD1 matching over 8 bases. The CDR3 extends over 15 amino acids. Losses at the gene ends were 4 bases for V and 8 bases for J; bases not matched to a gene: 9. Germline loops: CDR1 WSHSY, CDR2 SAAADI. CDR3 residues: CASSGADNRGGELFF. Partial CDR3 DNA: TGCGCCAGCAGTGGGGCGGATAACAGGGGGGGGGAG.

About this clone itself: The sequenced fragment ends 3 residues before the CDR3 boundary, so the rest is inferred from the germline J gene. J is TRBJ2-3 and V is TRBV12-5, with 14 bases lining up with TRBD2. Looked up from germline, CDR1 is LGHNT and CDR2 is FRNRAP. The CDR3 covers 18 residues. The chain's CDR3 is CASGPGLAGEGVGETQYF. CDR3 DNA, as far as it was read: TGTGCTAGTGGTCCGGGACTAGCGGGAGAGGGGGTTGGAGAGACG.

As regards this clone: The CDR3 end falls 3 residues outside the read, so it is completed with the germline J gene. The J gene is TRBJ1-1, the V gene TRBV7-9; D is perhaps TRBD1 (5 bases). Germline V CDR1 and CDR2: SEHNR, FQNEAQ (reference sequence). CDR3 length equals 15 residues. The CDR3 region is CASSLGGREGETAFF. CDR3 DNA, as far as it was read: TGTGCCAGCAGCTTAGGAGGCAGGGAGGGAGAGACA.

About this clone itself: From the germline J gene comes the end of the CDR3, since the read stops 3 residues before it. J is TRBJ2-1 and V is TRBV20-1, with 11 nucleotides matching TRBD2. This CDR3 has 15 amino acids. The trim removed 2 bases at V and 8 bases at J, leaving 8 bases unmatched. CDR1 is DFQATT, CDR2 SNEGSKA, per germline (reference sequence). The CDR3 reads CSARTSGRVEDEQFF. The sequenced CDR3 bases are TGCAGTGCTAGAACTAGCGGGAGAGTAGAGGATGAG.

As to this clone: The observed sequence ends 3 residues before the CDR3 terminus, with the missing tail filled in from the germline J gene. The chain employs TRBV19 and TRBJ1-5, with 9 bases identical to TRBD1. Germline V gene lookup returns CDR1 LNHDA and CDR2 SQIVND (reference sequence). This CDR3 contains 15 residues. The J segment lost 6 bases and the V segment lost 8 bases, leaving 11 bases of the junction unmatched. The covered CDR3 bases are TGTGCCAGTGAACAACAGGGGGCGTGGGGTCAGCCC. This translates into CASEQQGAWGQP. The whole CDR3 region reads CASEQQGAWGQPQHF.

A note on this clone: Sequencing ends 3 residues short of the CDR3 end; the germline J gene provides the rest. The chain carries TRBV6-2 or TRBV6-3 and TRBJ1-6, with 8 positions matching TRBD1. The germline CDR1 and CDR2 sequences are MNHEY and SVGEGT. The CDR3 covers 14 residues. Unmatched junction bases numbered 4, after V lost 6 bases and J lost 6 bases. CDR3 sequence reads: CASRPGQGNSPLHF. The sequenced part of the CDR3 DNA is TGTGCCAGCAGACCCGGACAGGGTAATTCACCC.

Notes on this clone: Read data end 3 residues before the CDR3 end; the end is taken from the germline J gene. This chain connects TRBV13 to TRBJ1-1; unclear D gene. This CDR3 has 13 amino acids. Trimming pared 5 bases from V and 7 bases from J, leaving 14 bases between. Germline V lookup: CDR1 PRHDT, CDR2 FYEKMQ (reference sequence). The CDR3 DNA, read in part, is TGTGCCAGCAGCCCCCAGAGGGCCCTTGAA. Translated, it gives CASSPQRALE. The full CDR3 reads CASSPQRALEAFF.

Regarding this clone: Coverage ceases 3 residues before the CDR3 finishes, and the germline J gene fills in the end. The chain is built from TRBV7-8 and TRBJ1-2; TRBD1 might be the D (6 bases). The CDR3 has 15 amino acids. CDR1 and CDR2 (germline): SGHVS, FQNEAQ. V was trimmed by 8 bases and J by 1 base, leaving 17 bases between them. The CDR3 here is CASAAGAWSNYGYTF. The part of the CDR3 DNA that was read is TGTGCCAGCGCGGCAGGGGCTTGGAGTAACTATGGC.

About this clone itself: The read ends 3 residues early relative to the CDR3; the germline J gene fills the gap. The chain employs TRBV12-3 or TRBV12-4 and TRBJ2-5; 8 nucleotides agree with TRBD2. The CDR3 contains 15 residues. V dropped 6 bases and J dropped 4; count of bases not matched to a gene: 10. The CDR3: CASSTGGLGGETQYF. The covered CDR3 bases are TGTGCCAGCAGCACGGGGGGACTAGGAGGAGAGACC.